The T cell receptor (beta chain) under discussion was sequenced for a study of neoadjuvant anti-PD-1 for oral cavity cancer. Study summary: Patients without progression got a fourth dose around day 43. Overall study results and limits: Post-nivolumab, blood T cell clonality was significantly elevated in non-responders.

Six replicates per PBMC sample, mostly from about 460 ng of genomic DNA. Profiling relied on immunoSEQ multiplex PCR, and the TCRdb table lists in-frame clones only, not all of them. The data hold 75,000 or so clones, with approximately 80% observed a single time. In regard to this clone: What it recognizes is unknown.

Specimen: PBMCs, collected before nivolumab (anti-PD-1) treatment. The sequence derives from a person aged 40 to 85 with oral cavity squamous cell carcinoma.

Here the CDR3 reads CASRIAGEAYEQYF. The DNA of the CDR3 is TGCGCCAGCCGAATAGCGGGAGAAGCCTACGAGCAGTACTTC. The V and J genes are TRBV10-2 and TRBJ2-7, with 9 bases fitting TRBD2. The CDR3 is 14 amino acids. V shed 8 bases, J shed 2 bases, and the junction held 7 bases outside the gene matches. Germline V lookup: CDR1 WSHSY, CDR2 SAAADI.